This T cell receptor (beta chain) was sequenced in a study of radiotherapy plus CTLA-4 blockade in lung cancer. Study details: Across the patients, objective responses occurred in under 20%, and disease control in under 35%.

About this clone itself: What it binds is not known.

Overall study results and limits: According to reports, early shifts in blood T cell clones, alongside interferon-beta, forecast response most accurately. An expansion of tumor-derived TCR clones occurred in blood after radiotherapy plus ipilimumab.

Clones were read by immunoSEQ multiplex PCR, and TCRdb kept only the in-frame ones, dropping some. The sample holds 70,000 to 100,000 clones, around 87% seen once. The junction had 10 bases not matched to a gene; V was cut back by 3 bases and J by 7 bases. Germline loops: CDR1 LNHNV, CDR2 YYDKDF (reference sequence). CDR3 length: 15 amino acids. The study gave focal radiation plus ipilimumab CTLA-4 blockade to patients with chemo-refractory metastatic non-small-cell lung cancer. This chain connects TRBV15 to TRBJ2-3, with 7 positions matching TRBD2. The sequence derives from a human donor with non-small cell lung cancer who had a partial response to radiotherapy plus ipilimumab. Sequenced material: peripheral blood, taken from a patient treated with radiotherapy plus ipilimumab. CDR3 nucleotides: TGTGCCACCAGCAGTGCTGGGGAGGGCCACTATACGCAGTATTTT. Translated: CATSSAGEGHYTQYF.